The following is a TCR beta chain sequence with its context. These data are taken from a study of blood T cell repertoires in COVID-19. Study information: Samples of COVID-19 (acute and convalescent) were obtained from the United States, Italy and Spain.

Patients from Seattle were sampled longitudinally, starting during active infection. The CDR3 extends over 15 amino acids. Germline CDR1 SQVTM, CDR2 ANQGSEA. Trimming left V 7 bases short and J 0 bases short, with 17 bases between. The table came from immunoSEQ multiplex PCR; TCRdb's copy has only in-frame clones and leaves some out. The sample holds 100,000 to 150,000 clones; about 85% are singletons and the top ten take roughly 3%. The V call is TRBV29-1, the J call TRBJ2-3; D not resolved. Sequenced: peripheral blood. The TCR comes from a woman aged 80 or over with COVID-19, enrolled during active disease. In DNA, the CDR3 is TGCAGCGCAAGAGAGCGCCCTACTAGCACAGATACGCAGTATTTT. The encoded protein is CSARERPTSTDTQYF.